One and the same sample provided the 23 T cell receptor beta chains below, sequenced in a study of T cell clonality in common variable immunodeficiency. The method was immunoSEQ multiplex PCR; TCRdb's version includes in-frame clones alone and lacks a portion of them. The sample contains some 27,000 clones, none of them singletons. Study-level results: Reportedly, TCR beta sequences from common variable immunodeficiency showed fewer deletions and N-nucleotide insertions.

No antigen is known for these receptors. Sequenced: peripheral blood mononuclear cells. The source of these receptors is a human donor with common variable immunodeficiency.

With respect to this clone: The read halts 3 residues ahead of the CDR3 end, with the missing end drawn from the germline J gene. The rearrangement joins TRBV7-2 to TRBJ2-7; TRBD2 agrees at 8 bases. This CDR3 spans 14 amino acids. V lost 5 bases to trimming and J lost 2 bases; unmatched junction nucleotides: 5. The germline V gene encodes CDR1 SGHTA and CDR2 FQGNSA. CDR3 residues: CASSRTSGPYEQYF. CDR3 DNA, as far as it was read: TGTGCCAGCAGCCGCACTAGCGGACCCTACGAG. Full variable domain (outside the CDR3, taken from reference TRBV7-2 and TRBJ2-7): GAGVSQSPSNKVTEKGKDVELRCDPISGHTALYWYRQSLGQGLEFLIYFQGNSAPDKSGLPSDRFSAERTGGSVSTLTIQRTQQEDSAVYLCASSRTSGPYEQYFGPGTRLTVT.

Only a few counts were recorded for this clone. The CDR3 goes on 3 residues after the read ends, and that part is filled in from the germline J gene. The genes are TRBV19 and TRBJ2-7; D possibly uses TRBD1 or TRBD2 (5 bases each). Trimming pared 5 bases from V and 6 bases from J, leaving 17 bases between. The CDR3 runs to 14 residues. The germline V gene has CDR1 LNHDA and CDR2 SQIVND (reference sequence). The CDR3 DNA, read in part, is TGTGCCAGTAGTGTAATCCAGGGAGTGGGCGAG. The encoded protein is CASSVIQGVGE. Given in full, the CDR3 is CASSVIQGVGEQYF. The full variable domain, with the rest looked up from reference TRBV19 and TRBJ2-7, is DGGITQSPKYLFRKEGQNVTLSCEQNLNHDAMYWYRQDPGQGLRLIYYSQIVNDFQKGDIAEGYSVSREKKESFPLTVTSAQKNPTAFYLCASSVIQGVGEQYFGPGTRLTVT.

This clone was seen more than once but under ten times. From the germline J gene comes the end of the CDR3, since the read stops 3 residues before it. The chain links TRBV7-6 to TRBJ2-7, with D maybe TRBD1 (6 bases). The CDR3 has 15 residues. CDR1 is SGHVS and CDR2 is FNYEAQ in the germline V gene. Trimming removed 4 bases at V and 1 base at J, with 14 bases between. Incomplete CDR3 DNA: TGTGCCAGCAGCTCATACCAACAGGGATCCTACGAG. Protein sequence: CASSSYQQGSYE. The full CDR3 reads CASSSYQQGSYEQYF.

This clone has a handful of counts. The sequence runs out 3 residues before the end of the CDR3; the remainder is reconstructed from the germline J gene. The gene calls are TRBV23-1 and TRBJ1-6; the D is unclear. TRBV23-1 is sorted into the ORF group, with uncertain function. V lost 2 bases to trimming and J lost 7 bases, with 9 bases between them. This CDR3 has 14 residues. This CDR3 is CASSQERLNSPLHF. CDR3 DNA, as far as it was read: TGCGCCAGCAGTCAAGAACGGTTAAATTCACCC.

This clone was seen only a few times. The read ends 3 residues early relative to the CDR3; the germline J gene fills the gap. This chain uses TRBV6-1 with TRBJ1-1, with 12 nucleotides matching TRBD1. The CDR3 is 13 amino acids. Germline loops: CDR1 MNHNS, CDR2 SASEGT. Partial CDR3 DNA: TGTGCCAGCAGTGTAGGGACAGGGGGCCGA. Protein product: CASSVGTGGR. The CDR3 as a whole reads CASSVGTGGRAFF.

This clone has at least ten counts. The read falls 3 residues short of the CDR3 end, and the missing part is taken from the germline J gene. The rearrangement links TRBV2 to TRBJ2-5, with D possibly being TRBD2 (5 bases). The CDR3 has 13 residues. Trimming removed 7 bases from V and 4 bases from J, with 13 bases in between. CDR1 is SNHLY and CDR2 is FYNNEI in the germline V gene. This CDR3 is CASTRTRGETQYF. CDR3 bases read: TGTGCCAGCACCCGAACCCGGGGAGAGACC.

Concerning this clone itself: Sequencing ends 3 residues short of the CDR3 end; the germline J gene provides the rest. The gene calls are TRBV6-1 and TRBJ2-5, with 7 bases lining up with TRBD1. V lost 0 bases, J lost 5 bases, and 15 bases stayed unmatched. The CDR3 is 18 residues long. Looked up from germline, CDR1 is MNHNS and CDR2 is SASEGT. Here the CDR3 reads CASSEATGFWPLRETQYF. The part of the CDR3 DNA that was read is TGTGCCAGCAGTGAAGCGACAGGGTTTTGGCCACTTAGGGAGACC.

The CDR3 reads CSARPGHEGNEKLFF. CDR3 bases read: TGCAGTGCCCGTCCGGGACACGAGGGTAATGAAAAA. This chain connects TRBV20-1 to TRBJ1-4, with D possibly TRBD1 on 6 matching bases. The read ends 3 residues early relative to the CDR3; the germline J gene fills the gap. The CDR3 covers 15 residues. The ends were cut back, 6 bases at V and 4 bases at J, with 18 bases in the middle. Germline CDR1 and CDR2: DFQATT and SNEGSKA (reference sequence).

This clone was counted between two and nine times. The sequenced fragment ends 3 residues before the CDR3 boundary, so the rest is inferred from the germline J gene. The rearrangement links TRBV19 to TRBJ1-6; 7 bases agree with TRBD1. Trimming at V came to 7 bases and at J to 8 bases, leaving 5 bases not matched to a gene. This CDR3 has 13 amino acids. Germline-derived CDR1 and CDR2 are LNHDA and SQIVND (reference sequence). Partial CDR3 DNA: TGTGCCAGTACTGTCCAGGGGGATTCACCC. Translated: CASTVQGDSP. The full-length CDR3 reads as CASTVQGDSPLHF.

This clone is termed medium-sized. The read gets to within 3 residues of the CDR3 end, and the germline J gene fills in the rest. The V and J genes are TRBV20-1 and TRBJ1-2; D is possibly TRBD1 (6 bases). The germline gives CDR1 DFQATT, CDR2 SNEGSKA (reference sequence). This CDR3 is 12 amino acids long. CDR3 loop: CSARDGQIGYTF. Partial CDR3 DNA: TGCAGTGCTAGAGATGGACAGATAGGC.

The table lists this clone with many counts. The read is 3 residues too short to cover the CDR3 end, so that end is filled in from the germline J gene. The chain joins TRBV18 to TRBJ1-4, with D tentatively TRBD1 (5 bases). The germline gives CDR1 KGHSH, CDR2 LQKENI. CDR3 length: 16 amino acids. V was trimmed by 6 bases and J by 7 bases, leaving 21 bases between them. CDR3 protein: CASSRGTPSVGEKLFF. The part of the CDR3 DNA that was read is TGTGCCAGCTCCCGGGGGACTCCCTCGGTGGGTGAAAAA. Complete variable domain (other parts from reference TRBV18 and TRBJ1-4): NAGVMQNPRHLVRRRGQEARLRCSPMKGHSHVYWYRQLPEEGLKFMVYLQKENIIDESGMPKERFSAEFPKEGPSILRIQQVVRGDSAAYFCASSRGTPSVGEKLFFGSGTQLSVL.

This clone has a count of ten or more. Coverage ceases 3 residues before the CDR3 finishes, and the germline J gene fills in the end. The J gene is TRBJ2-1, the V gene TRBV27; possibly TRBD1 for D (7 bases). Looked up from germline, CDR1 is MNHEY and CDR2 is SMNVEV (reference sequence). V lost 3 bases and J lost 6, with 15 bases in between. The CDR3 runs 15 residues. The covered CDR3 bases are TGTGCCAGCAGTTTTGTGGCGCAGGGGGGCAATGAG. The encoded protein is CASSFVAQGGNE. The full CDR3 protein reads CASSFVAQGGNEQFF.

This clone was counted only a few times. The observed sequence ends 3 residues before the CDR3 terminus, with the missing tail filled in from the germline J gene. The chain employs TRBV6-2 or TRBV6-3 and TRBJ2-5, with D possibly matching TRBD2 (5 bases). This CDR3 has 14 amino acids. Trimming removed 2 bases at V and 2 bases at J, with 9 bases between. Germline loops: CDR1 MNHEY, CDR2 SVGEGT. The CDR3 is CASSYIGVQETQYF. The sequenced part of the CDR3 DNA is TGTGCCAGCAGTTACATCGGGGTACAAGAGACC.

This clone was recorded a few times. A far larger clone is one base from this, pointing to a likely read error. Read coverage stops 3 residues before the CDR3 terminus; the germline J gene supplies the remainder. The chain couples TRBV7-2 to TRBJ2-7, with TRBD2 as a possible D gene (6 bases). V shed 4 bases and J shed 5 bases, with 15 bases lying between them. Germline loops: CDR1 SGHTA, CDR2 FQGNSA. The CDR3 length is 14 residues. CDR3 DNA, as far as it was read: TGTGCCAGCAGCTCCCCCGGAGGGTGGGACGAG. It yields the protein CASSSPGGWDE. The whole CDR3 region reads CASSSPGGWDEQYF. The variable domain in full, completed from reference TRBV7-2 and TRBJ2-7, reads GAGVSQSPSNKVTEKGKDVELRCDPISGHTALYWYRQSLGQGLEFLIYFQGNSAPDKSGLPSDRFSAERTGGSVSTLTIQRTQQEDSAVYLCASSSPGGWDEQYFGPGTRLTVT.

In this sample, this clone turned up a few times. The read finishes 3 residues shy of the CDR3 end, and the germline J gene is used to complete it. The chain is built from TRBV7-7 and TRBJ2-2; 9 bases are a match to TRBD1. The germline V gene encodes CDR1 SSHAT and CDR2 FNYEAQ (reference sequence). This CDR3 spans 18 amino acids. CDR3 DNA, as far as it was read: TGTACTAGCAGCCCCCGTATTACCGGGACAGGGACCACCGGGGAG. Amino acid sequence: CTSSPRITGTGTTGE. The full CDR3 protein reads CTSSPRITGTGTTGELFF.

Many counts were recorded for this clone. The CDR3 extends 3 residues past the end of the read, so its final part is completed from the germline J gene. The V gene is TRBV5-1, the J gene TRBJ1-2; tentatively, D is TRBD1 (5 bases). Germline V CDR1 and CDR2: SGHRS, YFSETQ. The CDR3 is made up of 13 amino acids. The germline V and J ends were trimmed by 6 bases and 2 bases, with 11 bases remaining between them. The CDR3 here is CASTPGQNYGYTF. CDR3 bases read: TGCGCCAGCACCCCAGGGCAGAACTATGGC.

This clone was recorded a few times. The read finishes 3 residues shy of the CDR3 end, and the germline J gene is used to complete it. The V call is TRBV2, the J call TRBJ2-1; D is unresolved. The germline CDR1 and CDR2 sequences are SNHLY and FYNNEI. CDR3 length: 15 residues. Deletions cut 1 base from V and 0 bases from J, with 7 bases between. Incomplete CDR3 DNA: TGTGCCAGCAGTGAAGACTCCTTCTCCTACAATGAG. This sequence encodes CASSEDSFSYNE. In full, the CDR3 reads CASSEDSFSYNEQFF.

A word on this clone: With the read ending 3 residues before the CDR3 end, the germline J gene is used to fill in that end. The chain carries TRBV5-1 and TRBJ1-3; no firm D call. Trimming shortened V by 0 bases and J by 0 bases, and 13 bases separated the two germline ends. CDR1 SGHRS and CDR2 YFSETQ come from the germline V gene. The CDR3 is 17 residues long. The sequenced CDR3 bases are TGCGCCAGCAGCTTGGAAGTGACACACAGCTCTGGAAACACC. Its protein is CASSLEVTHSSGNT. The entire CDR3 sequence reads CASSLEVTHSSGNTIYF.

This clone was seen repeatedly, ten times or more. The CDR3 end falls 3 residues outside the read, so it is completed with the germline J gene. The chain links TRBV19 to TRBJ2-6; D is unclear. This CDR3 has 17 residues. Germline loops: CDR1 LNHDA, CDR2 SQIVND (reference sequence). Trimming cost V 3 bases and J 0 bases, with 12 bases left between them. Here the CDR3 reads CASSILVSSSGANVLTF. Incomplete CDR3 DNA: TGTGCCAGTAGTATCCTTGTGTCCAGCTCTGGGGCCAACGTC.

Notes on this clone: Read coverage stops 3 residues before the CDR3 terminus; the germline J gene supplies the remainder. The chain employs TRBV5-1 and TRBJ1-2; TRBD1 aligns across 8 bases. Germline V lookup: CDR1 SGHRS, CDR2 YFSETQ. The CDR3 length is 15 residues. Trimming removed 5 bases from V and 1 base from J; junction bases left unmatched: 7. The part of the CDR3 DNA that was read is TGCGCCAGCAGGGATGGGACAGGTATTAACTATGGC. Its protein is CASRDGTGINYG. The full-length CDR3 reads as CASRDGTGINYGYTF.

This clone was counted a few times. The DNA ends 3 residues before the CDR3 does, and the rest of the CDR3 is filled in from the germline J gene. This chain uses TRBV18 with TRBJ2-5; D is ambiguous. Trimming stripped 1 base from V and 5 bases from J, with 14 bases between. Germline CDR1 reads KGHSH; CDR2 reads LQKENI. The CDR3 has 15 residues. Partial CDR3 DNA: TGTGCCAGCTCACCACGGGCCGCCGGCGTGGAGACC. It yields the protein CASSPRAAGVET. The whole CDR3 sequence reads CASSPRAAGVETQYF.

This clone showed up many times. The read gets to within 3 residues of the CDR3 end, and the germline J gene fills in the rest. The chain carries TRBV20-1 and TRBJ2-2; 10 bases fit TRBD2. CDR3 length equals 14 residues. CDR1 is DFQATT, CDR2 SNEGSKA, per germline (reference sequence). With 4 bases clipped from V and 1 base from J, the junction kept 0 bases outside the gene matches. The sequenced CDR3 bases are TGCAGTGCTAAGCGGGGGGGGAACACCGGGGAG. As protein: CSAKRGGNTGE. The CDR3 in full is CSAKRGGNTGELFF.

This clone has a handful of counts. The read ends 3 residues early relative to the CDR3; the germline J gene fills the gap. This chain joins TRBV7-9 and TRBJ2-2; D is undetermined. V dropped 3 bases and J dropped 4 bases, with 9 bases sitting between them. CDR1 and CDR2 from the germline V gene are SEHNR and FQNEAQ (reference sequence). The CDR3 is made up of 14 amino acids. Incomplete CDR3 DNA: TGTGCCAGCAGCTTCCTAGGTAGCACCGGGGAG. It specifies CASSFLGSTGE. The whole CDR3 protein reads CASSFLGSTGELFF.